Presented here are 18 T cell receptor beta chains from one specimen sequenced in a study of shared clonotypes between healthy human individuals. Clones were sequenced by immunoSEQ multiplex PCR, and TCRdb holds only the in-frame ones, with some missing. The sample consists of around 2.3 million clones, approximately 94% of them appearing once. The specimen sequenced was naive CD4+ T cells sorted from blood. Subset denoted: CD45RA+ positively selected. The source is a man younger than 35 in good health.

Turning to this clone: Other DNA sequences in this sample translate to the same CDR3. The rearrangement uses TRBV5-1 and TRBJ2-5; D unresolved. Germline V lookup: CDR1 SGHRS, CDR2 YFSETQ. This CDR3 has 13 amino acids. V was cut by 0 bases and J by 2 bases, with 5 bases left in between. CDR3 region: CASSLEGQETQYF. CDR3 sequence (DNA): TGCGCCAGCAGCTTGGAAGGACAAGAGACCCAGTACTTC.

The rearrangement links TRBV5-1 to TRBJ2-1; D call uncertain. V was clipped by 1 base and J by 5 bases, with 10 bases between them. This CDR3 has 14 residues. The germline CDR1 and CDR2 sequences are SGHRS and YFSETQ. As DNA, the CDR3 is TGCGCCAGCAGCTTGCTTGCAGACCACAATGAGCAGTTCTTC. Its translation is CASSLLADHNEQFF.

CDR3 sequence reads: CASSSGQGKTYPGANVLTF. Written as DNA, the CDR3 is TGTGCCAGTAGTTCGGGACAGGGCAAGACCTACCCAGGGGCCAACGTCCTGACTTTC. The chain uses TRBV19 and TRBJ2-6; TRBD1 matches 9 bases. V was pared by 5 bases and J by 4 bases, with 15 bases of the junction left unmatched. This CDR3 region has 19 residues. Germline values: CDR1 LNHDA, CDR2 SQIVND (reference sequence).

The J gene is TRBJ2-7, the V gene TRBV30; D gene ambiguous. The ends were cut back, 5 bases at V and 0 bases at J, with 14 bases in the middle. Germline CDR1 reads GTSNPN; CDR2 reads SVGIG (reference sequence). The CDR3 sequence is 14 residues long. CDR3 coding DNA: TGTGCCTGGGCCCTAATTAGCAGCTCCTACGAGCAGTACTTC. This translates into CAWALISSSYEQYF.

J is TRBJ2-4 and V is TRBV27, with D maybe TRBD2 (6 bases). The CDR3 has 16 amino acids. Germline values: CDR1 MNHEY, CDR2 SMNVEV (reference sequence). Trimming stripped 5 bases from V and 0 bases from J, with 14 bases between. The CDR3 region is CASSGAGSTAKNIQYF. CDR3 DNA sequence: TGTGCCAGCAGTGGGGCGGGGAGCACAGCCAAAAACATTCAGTACTTC.

The chain joins TRBV6-6 to TRBJ1-5; D call uncertain. V lost 5 bases, J lost 1 base, and 12 bases lay in between. The germline V gene has CDR1 MNHNY and CDR2 SVGAGI (reference sequence). This CDR3 has 15 residues. This chain's CDR3 is CASSMQAGSNQPQHF. CDR3 bases: TGTGCCAGCAGTATGCAGGCGGGCAGCAATCAGCCCCAGCATTTT.

This clone was seen a single time. The chain employs TRBV7-6 and TRBJ2-1; D not resolved. The germline CDR1 and CDR2 sequences are SGHVS and FNYEAQ. The CDR3 extends over 12 amino acids. Trimming took off 1 base at V and 8 bases at J, with 6 bases between the two ends. Here the CDR3 reads CASSLGVDEQFF. DNA for the CDR3: TGTGCCAGCAGCTTAGGGGTCGATGAGCAGTTCTTC.

The chain carries TRBV28 and TRBJ2-7; the D gene is possibly TRBD1 (5 bases). Trimming left V 3 bases short and J 3 bases short, with 18 bases between. In germline, CDR1 is MDHEN, CDR2 SYDVKM. CDR3 length: 16 residues. The CDR3 loop is CASSFIPQALFYEQYF. CDR3 nucleotide sequence: TGTGCCAGCAGTTTCATTCCACAGGCGTTGTTCTACGAGCAGTACTTC.

The table lists this clone with a few counts. V and J are TRBV27 and TRBJ1-5, with no clear D. V lost 5 bases and J lost 0, with 8 bases in between. The CDR3 is 14 residues long. CDR1 and CDR2 (germline): MNHEY, SMNVEV (reference sequence). CDR3 loop: CASSRMNSNQPQHF. DNA for the CDR3: TGTGCCAGCAGTCGAATGAATAGCAATCAGCCCCAGCATTTT.

V gene TRBV2 combines with J gene TRBJ1-4; D gene unclear. The ends were cut back, 1 base at V and 0 bases at J, with 6 bases in the middle. Germline V gene lookup returns CDR1 SNHLY and CDR2 FYNNEI. There are 15 residues in the CDR3. In nucleotides, the CDR3 is TGTGCCAGCAGTGAAGGGGGATCAACTAATGAAAAACTGTTTTTT. It translates to CASSEGGSTNEKLFF.

CDR3 residues: CASGLVGRSQYF. The DNA of the CDR3 is TGTGCTAGTGGTTTGGTCGGGAGGTCCCAGTACTTC. The chain has TRBV12-5 and TRBJ2-5; 7 positions match TRBD2. The V gene's germline CDR1 is LGHNT and CDR2 FRNRAP. The CDR3 has 12 amino acids. Germline trimming cut 0 bases from V and 9 bases from J; bases unmatched to any gene: 1.

This chain links TRBV6-5 with TRBJ2-7; tentatively, D is TRBD1 (5 bases). Looked up from germline, CDR1 is MNHEY and CDR2 is SVGAGI. V was trimmed by 5 bases and J by 0 bases, leaving 11 bases between them. The CDR3 extends over 14 amino acids. This CDR3 is CASSAPGRSYEQYF. As DNA, the CDR3 is TGTGCCAGCAGTGCTCCAGGGCGCTCCTACGAGCAGTACTTC.

The V and J genes are TRBV21-1 and TRBJ2-7; the tabulated D call, TRBD1, remains unverified against the DNA. TRBV21-1 is reported as a pseudogene. The CDR3 runs to 16 residues. The CDR3 region is CASSTGQGRKGYEQYF. The CDR3 DNA is TGTGCCAGCAGCACAGGACAGGGTAGGAAAGGATACGAGCAGTACTTC.

This clone has a handful of counts. Other DNA sequences from this sample encode an identical CDR3 as well. The rearrangement links TRBV7-2 to TRBJ1-2, with 8 bases aligning to TRBD1. Losses at the gene ends were 4 bases for V and 4 bases for J; bases not matched to a gene: 2. The CDR3 contains 13 residues. Germline-derived CDR1 and CDR2 are SGHTA and FQGNSA. CDR3 protein: CASSSGQGYGYTF. DNA for the CDR3: TGTGCCAGCAGCTCCGGACAGGGCTATGGCTACACCTTC.

This sequence joins TRBV10-3 and TRBJ2-7, with 8 bases matching TRBD2. V shed 0 bases, J shed 4 bases, and the junction held 5 bases outside the gene matches. The CDR3 sequence is 15 residues long. Germline CDR1 and CDR2: ENHRY and SYGVKD. CDR3 protein: CAISESTSGQYEQYF. The CDR3 DNA reads TGTGCCATCAGTGAGTCAACTAGCGGTCAATACGAGCAGTACTTC.

The rearrangement joins TRBV11-2 to TRBJ2-3; no definite D call. CDR3 size: 12 residues. Germline CDR1 SGHAT, CDR2 FQNNGV. Trimming cost V 0 bases and J 8 bases, with 6 bases left between them. CDR3 nucleotide sequence: TGTGCCAGCAGCTTAGAAGTTCCTACGCAGTATTTT. Amino acids: CASSLEVPTQYF.

This rearrangement joins TRBV27 to TRBJ2-3; D remains ambiguous. V was clipped by 6 bases and J by 7 bases, with 14 bases between them. The length of the CDR3 is 13 residues. The germline CDR1 and CDR2 sequences are MNHEY and SMNVEV (reference sequence). CDR3 loop: CASRTWSAHTQYF. Here the CDR3 DNA reads TGTGCCAGCAGGACCTGGAGCGCCCATACGCAGTATTTT.

J is TRBJ2-4 and V is TRBV2; D might be TRBD1 or TRBD2, each matching 5 bases. The V and J ends lost 6 bases and 4 bases respectively, with 16 bases between them. This CDR3 has 15 amino acids. From germline, CDR1 is SNHLY and CDR2 FYNNEI. In DNA form, the CDR3 reads TGTGCCAGCAGACTCGAGGGACCGATAAAAAACATTCAGTACTTC. Translation: CASRLEGPIKNIQYF.